The entry below gives a single T cell receptor (beta chain) sequence along with its context. The antigen is not known. The junction differs from germline at one of its ends, possibly a read error. The data are from a study of cytomegalovirus exposure and HLA in healthy donors. Notes on the study in general: Immune exposure data for these donors was limited to CMV serostatus. A later analysis found most CMV-associated TCR beta chains apparently HLA-restricted. Per a prior analysis, the majority of TCR beta V segments were productive roughly 87% or roughly 30% of the time.

PCR amplification relied on 60 Vbeta primers (plus 13 Jbeta primers). As originally analysed: Unique TCR beta chains totaled approximately 83 million in a later count, with about 11 million of them shared. Generated by immunoSEQ multiplex PCR, the TCRdb table keeps only in-frame clones and is missing some. V and J calls and clone size follow that table, whereas D and trimming were derived from the DNA. The sample has some 190,000 clones, just under 75% seen once; the top ten hold more than 4.5%. Germline V gene lookup returns CDR1 SGHAT and CDR2 FQNNGV. The CDR3 spans 15 residues. The receptor was derived from a man younger than 40 in good health and CMV-seropositive. Sequencing input: PBMCs. The genes are TRBV11-2 and TRBJ2-3; 10 positions agree with TRBD1. This CDR3 is CASSIDRGPRDTQYF. The CDR3 nucleotides are TGTGCCAGCAGCATAGACAGGGGGCCGAGGGATACGCAGTATTTT.